One sample yielded the 27 T cell receptor beta chains listed below, sequenced in a study of blood T cell repertoires in COVID-19. Method: immunoSEQ multiplex PCR; TCRdb's copy keeps in-frame clones and lacks some. The sample lists 150,000 to 200,000 clones, 90% seen once, with over 15% in the top ten. Specimen: peripheral blood. The receptors derive from a man between 60 and 75 years old with active or convalescent COVID-19.

Only a few counts were recorded for this clone. This chain joins TRBV28 and TRBJ1-2; D remains unclear. Germline CDR1 is MDHEN and CDR2 is SYDVKM. V was trimmed by 1 base and J by 0 bases, leaving 6 bases between them. This CDR3 has 14 residues. As DNA, the CDR3 is TGTGCCAGCAGTTTATTACAAACTAACTATGGCTACACCTTC. Its translation: CASSLLQTNYGYTF.

This chain connects TRBV3-1 (or the pseudogene TRBV3-2) to TRBJ1-6; possibly TRBD1 for D (6 bases). The CDR3 has 12 amino acids. Trimming removed 4 bases from V and 14 bases from J, with 12 bases in between. Germline V lookup: CDR1 LGHDT, CDR2 YNNKEL (reference sequence). Here the CDR3 DNA reads TGTGCCAGCAGCCTTCAAGGGGGAGCCCTCCACTTT. It yields the protein CASSLQGGALHF.

The genes are TRBV11-2 and TRBJ1-2; the match to TRBD1 covers 10 bases. V lost 4 bases, J lost 6 bases, and 11 bases stayed unmatched. This CDR3 contains 16 residues. The V gene's germline CDR1 is SGHAT and CDR2 FQNNGV. CDR3 protein: CASSSPGGQGLDGYTF. The CDR3, as DNA: TGTGCCAGCAGCTCACCCGGGGGACAGGGGTTAGATGGCTACACCTTC.

This clone has only a few counts. The V gene is TRBV6-1, the J gene TRBJ1-3; 8 bases are shared with TRBD1. After removal of 3 bases from V and 4 bases from J, the junction contained 11 bases not matched to a gene. This CDR3 region has 17 residues. The germline gives CDR1 MNHNS, CDR2 SASEGT. The CDR3 region has the DNA TGTGCCAGCAGTGATTTGGGAAGGACAGGGCTGGGAAACACCATATATTTT. Translated, it gives CASSDLGRTGLGNTIYF.

The chain carries TRBV6-5 and TRBJ2-1, with TRBD2 matching over 9 bases. Germline CDR1 is MNHEY and CDR2 is SVGAGI. The CDR3 contains 15 residues. The V and J ends lost 7 bases and 6 bases, in that order; junction bases with no gene match: 10. The CDR3 reads CASTSSGRYLNEQFF. The CDR3 DNA reads as TGTGCCAGCACCAGCAGCGGGAGGTATCTCAATGAGCAGTTCTTC.

The chain uses TRBV20-1 and TRBJ2-3; 9 bases match TRBD2. The junction had 10 bases not matched to a gene; V was cut back by 3 bases and J by 6 bases. The germline CDR1 and CDR2 sequences are DFQATT and SNEGSKA (reference sequence). CDR3 length equals 15 residues. CDR3 sequence: CSASRLAESTDTQYF. The CDR3 DNA is TGCAGTGCTAGTCGACTAGCGGAATCTACGGATACGCAGTATTTT.

The genes are TRBV10-3 and TRBJ1-5; no clear D. This CDR3 is built from 15 residues. V lost 3 bases and J 2 bases, leaving 11 bases between the germline ends. Germline V gives CDR1 ENHRY, CDR2 SYGVKD. The CDR3 loop reads CAISDPREGNQPQHF. The CDR3 DNA reads as TGTGCCATCAGTGATCCCCGGGAGGGCAATCAGCCCCAGCATTTT.

The V call is TRBV19, the J call TRBJ1-2; D not certain. Per germline, CDR1 LNHDA and CDR2 SQIVND (reference sequence). The CDR3 is made up of 14 amino acids. Trimming took 8 bases from V and 0 from J, leaving 13 bases between them. CDR3 sequence (DNA): TGTGCCAGTCTCCCCGGAGGGACTAACTATGGCTACACCTTC. Encoded protein: CASLPGGTNYGYTF.

The chain carries TRBV18 and TRBJ1-3, with a possible D match to TRBD1 (6 bases). This CDR3 has 14 amino acids. V lost 10 bases, J lost 0 bases, and 13 bases lay in between. Germline lookup yields CDR1 KGHSH and CDR2 LQKENI. The CDR3 protein is CATNRDPSGNTIYF. CDR3 DNA sequence: TGTGCCACCAACAGGGATCCCTCTGGAAACACCATATATTTT.

The rearrangement joins TRBV4-1 to TRBJ2-7; 8 bases align to TRBD2. Germline CDR1 MGHRA, CDR2 YSYEKL. V dropped 2 bases and J dropped 5; count of bases not matched to a gene: 5. The CDR3 spans 14 residues. CDR3 coding DNA: TGCGCCAGCAGCCAACCCGGGAGGGGACACGAGCAGTACTTC. Residues: CASSQPGRGHEQYF.

The V gene is TRBV5-6, the J gene TRBJ1-1, with D uncertain. The V gene lost 3 bases and the J gene lost 4 bases, with 16 bases spanning the gap. Germline CDR1 SGHDT, CDR2 YYEEEE. This CDR3 is 15 amino acids long. In DNA form, the CDR3 reads TGTGCCAGCAGCTACGTTTCTGCGAGGGCCACTGAAGCTTTCTTT. This sequence encodes CASSYVSARATEAFF.

This rearrangement joins TRBV6-5 to TRBJ2-7; TRBD1 aligns across 10 bases. Germline assignment: CDR1 MNHEY and CDR2 SVGAGI. Trimming took 2 bases from V and 3 from J; bases not matched to a gene: 1. The CDR3 sequence is 14 residues long. CDR3 residues: CASSYRDRGYEQYF. In DNA form, the CDR3 reads TGTGCCAGCAGTTACCGGGACAGGGGCTACGAGCAGTACTTC.

The J gene is TRBJ1-5, the V gene TRBV25-1; a possible D gene is TRBD1 (5 bases). The length of the CDR3 is 15 residues. Germline CDR1 MGHDK, CDR2 SYGVNS. Trimming stripped 1 base from V and 6 bases from J, with 13 bases between. The CDR3 nucleotides read TGTGCCAGCAGTGAATCAGGAGGGAGGGGTCAGCCCCAGCATTTT. Protein: CASSESGGRGQPQHF.

The rearrangement joins TRBV11-3 to TRBJ2-1; TRBD2 matches at 10 bases. With V trimmed by 1 base and J by 9 bases, 9 bases remained unmatched. The CDR3 runs 16 residues. Germline values: CDR1 SGHNT, CDR2 YENEEA. The CDR3 DNA reads TGTGCCAGCAGCTTAGTGGGCCTAGCGGGAGTCGGTGAGCAGTTCTTC. It yields the protein CASSLVGLAGVGEQFF. The variable domain in full, completed from reference TRBV11-3 and TRBJ2-1, reads EAGVVQSPRYKIIEKKQPVAFWCNPISGHNTLYWYLQNLGQGPELLIRYENEEAVDDSQLPKDRFSAERLKGVDSTLKIQPAELGDSAVYLCASSLVGLAGVGEQFFGPGTRLTVL.

This rearrangement joins TRBV10-2 to TRBJ2-2, with a tentative D call TRBD1 (6 bases). The germline gives CDR1 WSHSY, CDR2 SAAADI. The length of the CDR3 is 15 residues. V was clipped by 6 bases and J by 6 bases, with 17 bases between them. CDR3 bases: TGCGCCAGCAGCGCTGCCGCACAGGGAGCCGGGGAGCTGTTTTTT. It specifies CASSAAAQGAGELFF.

This clone was observed a single time. The V call is TRBV5-1, the J call TRBJ2-5; D is unclear. The CDR3 contains 13 residues. The V gene lost 2 bases and the J gene lost 1 base, with 6 bases spanning the gap. Germline CDR1 reads SGHRS; CDR2 reads YFSETQ. The CDR3: CASSFDSQETQYF. The CDR3 DNA is TGCGCCAGCAGCTTTGACTCCCAAGAGACCCAGTACTTC.

This chain joins TRBV7-9 and TRBJ1-3; D call uncertain. Trimming took off 2 bases at V and 0 bases at J, with 11 bases between the two ends. This CDR3 spans 16 amino acids. CDR1 and CDR2 from the germline V gene are SEHNR and FQNEAQ (reference sequence). CDR3 sequence reads: CASSLFKGSSGNTIYF. The CDR3 DNA follows: TGTGCCAGCAGCTTATTTAAAGGGAGCTCTGGAAACACCATATATTTT.

The chain carries TRBV7-2 and TRBJ2-7; a possible D gene is TRBD2 (7 bases). This CDR3 has 14 amino acids. Germline loops: CDR1 SGHTA, CDR2 FQGNSA. V lost 5 bases, J lost 2 bases, and 13 bases lay in between. This chain's CDR3 is CASSKGGGAYEQYF. DNA for the CDR3: TGTGCCAGCAGCAAAGGGGGGGGAGCCTACGAGCAGTACTTC.

This clone was found once. This rearrangement joins TRBV19 to TRBJ1-6; D is undetermined. The CDR3 sequence is 14 residues long. With 3 bases removed from V and 7 bases from J, the gap between germline ends came to 10 bases. Germline CDR1 LNHDA, CDR2 SQIVND (reference sequence). The CDR3 region has the DNA TGTGCCAGTAGTATTATGGGAGCCAATTCACCCCTCCACTTT. It encodes CASSIMGANSPLHF. The complete variable domain, with remaining parts taken from reference TRBV19 and TRBJ1-6, reads DGGITQSPKYLFRKEGQNVTLSCEQNLNHDAMYWYRQDPGQGLRLIYYSQIVNDFQKGDIAEGYSVSREKKESFPLTVTSAQKNPTAFYLCASSIMGANSPLHFGNGTRLTVT.

The chain employs TRBV25-1 and TRBJ2-7; 13 bases map to TRBD2. CDR1 MGHDK and CDR2 SYGVNS come from the germline V gene. Germline trimming cut 4 bases from V and 5 bases from J; bases unmatched to any gene: 5. This CDR3 has 15 residues. This CDR3 is CASSGGLAGIHEQYF. CDR3 DNA: TGTGCCAGCAGTGGGGGACTAGCGGGGATCCACGAGCAGTACTTC.

This clone appeared a single time. V and J are TRBV5-1 and TRBJ2-1; the D is unclear. The CDR3 loop spans 16 amino acids. V lost 0 bases and J 7 bases, leaving 17 bases between the germline ends. Germline CDR1 and CDR2: SGHRS and YFSETQ. The CDR3 loop is CASSLADLRHTNEQFF. The CDR3 DNA is TGCGCCAGCAGCTTGGCCGACCTCAGACATACAAATGAGCAGTTCTTC.

This rearrangement joins TRBV5-6 to TRBJ2-1, with 7 bases aligning to TRBD1. This CDR3 comprises 14 residues. Germline assignment: CDR1 SGHDT and CDR2 YYEEEE. Trimming took 5 bases from V and 6 from J; bases not matched to a gene: 8. CDR3 DNA sequence: TGTGCCAGCAGACGGGACAGCTCTTTCAATGAGCAGTTCTTC. Protein sequence: CASRRDSSFNEQFF.

The chain carries TRBV5-8 and TRBJ1-1; 8 bases align to TRBD1. With 1 base clipped from V and 4 bases from J, the junction kept 6 bases outside the gene matches. The V gene's germline CDR1 is SGHTS and CDR2 YDEGEE. The CDR3 totals 15 residues. CDR3 in DNA: TGTGCCAGCAGCTTGCCAGGGGGCGGCGGCACTGAAGCTTTCTTT. Its translation: CASSLPGGGGTEAFF.

V is TRBV6-5 and J is TRBJ1-1; 10 bases map to TRBD1. Germline CDR1 and CDR2: MNHEY and SVGAGI. V lost 7 bases and J lost 4; bases outside the gene matches: 9. This CDR3 contains 15 residues. CDR3 region: CASIRRDRGGTEAFF. The CDR3 DNA reads TGTGCCAGCATCAGGCGGGACAGGGGTGGCACTGAAGCTTTCTTT.

The chain recombines TRBV19 with TRBJ1-5; D might be TRBD1 (5 bases). V was cut by 7 bases and J by 3 bases, with 16 bases left in between. This CDR3 spans 15 amino acids. The germline V gene has CDR1 LNHDA and CDR2 SQIVND (reference sequence). The CDR3 protein is CASTKSQGHNQPQHF. The CDR3 DNA is TGTGCCAGTACTAAAAGCCAGGGCCACAATCAGCCCCAGCATTTT.

A remark on this clone: The same CDR3 also results from other DNA sequences found in this sample. The gene calls are TRBV7-2 and TRBJ2-7, with D perhaps matching TRBD1 (6 bases). Germline V gene sequence: CDR1 SGHTA, CDR2 FQGNSA. The CDR3 totals 13 residues. Trimming shortened V by 1 base and J by 4 bases, and 8 bases separated the two germline ends. Here the CDR3 reads CASSLDRAYEQYF. As DNA, the CDR3 is TGTGCCAGCAGCTTAGACAGGGCGTACGAGCAGTACTTC.

The J gene is TRBJ2-6, the V gene TRBV19; 11 nucleotides match TRBD1. This CDR3 is 20 amino acids long. CDR1 is LNHDA and CDR2 is SQIVND in the germline V gene (reference sequence). V shed 3 bases, J shed 3 bases, and the junction held 13 bases outside the gene matches. The CDR3 region is CASSIGLGQGAVGGANVLTF. CDR3 bases: TGTGCCAGTAGTATTGGCCTCGGACAGGGGGCAGTTGGTGGGGCCAACGTCCTGACTTTC.